A selection of T cell receptor beta chains follows, all from one sample in a study of OX40 agonist ivuxolimab in advanced cancers. The repertoire was sequenced with immunoSEQ multiplex PCR; TCRdb's copy has only in-frame clones and lacks some. The sample yields 50,000 or so clones, about 78% seen once. The input for sequencing was CD4+ or CD8+ T cells sorted from blood, taken in a trial of the OX40 agonist ivuxolimab. These receptors came from an adult with an advanced solid tumor such as melanoma, head and neck, liver or kidney cancer. The CDR3 runs from the conserved cysteine through the conserved F or W. D genes are given only for firm matches. Size tells how often a clone was seen (once, few, many) or the class of an expanded clone, and some rows leave it out.

TGTGCCAGCAGTTACGGGACCGTCGAAGGCTACACCTTC	CASSYGTVEGYTF	TRBJ1-2	-	TRBV6-6	13	-
TGTGCCAGCAGCGTGGGCGGGACGATCTCCTACAATGAGCAGTTCTTC	CASSVGGTISYNEQFF	TRBJ2-1	-	TRBV9	16	-
TGTGCCAGCAGCCCGTTCCGCAGCTATTATGAGCAGTTCTTC	CASSPFRSYYEQFF	TRBJ2-1	-	TRBV2	14	-
TGTGCCAGCGCGACTAGCGGGTTCTACGAGCAGTACTTC	CASATSGFYEQYF	TRBJ2-7	-	TRBV28	13	TRBD2
TGTGCCAGCAGTTCGGCCAGGGTGAACGTCGAGCAGTACTTC	CASSSARVNVEQYF	TRBJ2-7	-	TRBV6-6	14	-
TGCAGTGCTAGGAGGCCTTATGGCTACACCTTC	CSARRPYGYTF	TRBJ1-2	medium-sized	TRBV20-1	11	-
TGTGCCAGCAGGAACGCGGGTTGGGAGACCCAGTACTTC	CASRNAGWETQYF	TRBJ2-5	-	TRBV6-6	13	-
TGTGCCAGCAGTTACAGGACTAGCATAAGTCACGAGCAGTACTTC	CASSYRTSISHEQYF	TRBJ2-7	-	TRBV6-5	15	TRBD2
TGCGCCAGCAGCTTGGGGGGAACAGATACGCAGTATTTT	CASSLGGTDTQYF	TRBJ2-3	once	TRBV5-1	13	-
TGTGCCAGCAGCTGGGCAGCGGGAGCCAACGAGCAGTACTTC	CASSWAAGANEQYF	TRBJ2-7	-	TRBV11-3	14	TRBD2
TGTGCCAGCTCACCACAGCAGGGCGATCAGCCCCAGCATTTT	CASSPQQGDQPQHF	TRBJ1-5	-	TRBV18	14	-